What follows are 12 T cell receptor beta chains derived from one specimen sequenced in a study of metastatic and nonmetastatic thyroid tumors. All patients were untreated before thyroid surgery. TCRdb reprocessed the PCR reads using MiXCR. The table has 45,000 to 55,000 clones, under 25% seen once; the top ten hold roughly 3%. Material: blood. The receptors shown here come from a male donor with papillary thyroid cancer or a benign thyroid nodule (not recorded which). Some clones in this sample may be carry-over from other donors' samples.

Many counts were recorded for this clone. This chain uses TRBV5-4 with TRBJ2-1; D not certain. CDR3 length: 15 residues. Between the trimmed V and J ends, which lost 0 bases and 4 bases, there was a span of 11 bases. Germline V gene data show CDR1 as SGHNT and CDR2 as YYREEE (reference sequence). The CDR3: CASSLVQALYNEQFF. CDR3 DNA: TGTGCCAGCAGCTTGGTCCAGGCCCTATACAATGAGCAGTTCTTC. Full variable domain (remainder filled in from reference TRBV5-4 and TRBJ2-1): ETGVTQSPTHLIKTRGQQVTLRCSSQSGHNTVSWYQQALGQGPQFIFQYYREEENGRGNFPPRFSGLQFPNYSSELNVNALELDDSALYLCASSLVQALYNEQFFGPGTRLTVL.

This clone was seen repeatedly, ten times or more. DNA for the CDR3: TGTGCCAGCAGTCTCCCCTATAATTCACCCCTCCACTTT. Residues: CASSLPYNSPLHF. The rearrangement joins TRBV28 to TRBJ1-6; no definite D call. CDR1 is MDHEN and CDR2 is SYDVKM in the germline V gene. V shed 5 bases and J shed 2 bases, with 4 bases lying between them. This CDR3 is built from 13 residues.

This clone has just a few counts. The chain links TRBV20-1 to TRBJ1-3, with D maybe TRBD1 (5 bases). V lost 1 base to trimming and J lost 2 bases, with 12 bases between them. The length of the CDR3 is 15 residues. The germline V gene encodes CDR1 DFQATT and CDR2 SNEGSKA (reference sequence). The CDR3 loop reads CSARGAGTAGNTIYF. CDR3 bases: TGCAGTGCTAGAGGCGCCGGGACTGCTGGAAACACCATATATTTT.

This clone was seen at least ten times. CDR3 sequence: CSARDGTGGFGNTIYF. CDR3 nucleotides: TGCAGTGCTAGAGATGGAACAGGGGGCTTTGGAAACACCATATATTTT. This sequence joins TRBV20-1 and TRBJ1-3, with 9 nucleotides matching TRBD1. CDR1 and CDR2 from the germline V gene are DFQATT and SNEGSKA (reference sequence). The CDR3 length is 16 residues. The V segment lost 0 bases and the J segment 3 bases; nucleotides outside the gene matches: 6.

The rearrangement joins TRBV3-1 to TRBJ1-5; perhaps TRBD1 as D (5 bases). Germline V lookup: CDR1 LGHDT, CDR2 YNNKEL (reference sequence). Trimming took off 1 base at V and 2 bases at J, with 9 bases between the two ends. This CDR3 is 15 amino acids long. The CDR3 reads CASSQAGGGNQPQHF. The CDR3 coding sequence is TGTGCCAGCAGCCAAGCCGGGGGTGGCAATCAGCCCCAGCATTTT.

This clone was observed at least ten times. Here the CDR3 DNA reads TGTGCCAGCTCACCACTGTCGGGAAGCGTGCGGGGAGAGACCCAGTACTTC. Protein product: CASSPLSGSVRGETQYF. This chain links TRBV18 with TRBJ2-5; tentative D call: TRBD2 (6 bases). The V and J ends lost 1 base and 4 bases respectively, with 19 bases between them. Germline CDR1 reads KGHSH; CDR2 reads LQKENI. This CDR3 is 17 amino acids long.

As to this clone: A read error is possible here, since a much larger clone lies one base away. This chain connects TRBV11-3 to TRBJ2-3, with TRBD2 matching over 13 bases. The length of the CDR3 is 17 residues. Germline values: CDR1 SGHNT, CDR2 YENEEA. CDR3 bases: TGTACCAGCAGCCCCGGGGGACTAGCGGGAAGGTCAGATACGCAGTATTTT. Protein: CTSSPGGLAGRSDTQYF.

V is TRBV28 and J is TRBJ2-4, with 8 bases matching TRBD2. The CDR3 has 14 amino acids. V shed 5 bases, J shed 6 bases, and the junction held 6 bases outside the gene matches. Germline assignment: CDR1 MDHEN and CDR2 SYDVKM. CDR3 protein: CASSKNREGNIQYF. The CDR3 coding sequence is TGTGCCAGCAGTAAGAACCGGGAGGGAAACATTCAGTACTTC.

This clone turned up a few times. The V and J genes are TRBV27 and TRBJ2-1; 7 nucleotides line up with TRBD1. The germline V gene encodes CDR1 MNHEY and CDR2 SMNVEV (reference sequence). J gave up 0 bases and V 2 bases, and 4 bases lay outside the gene matches. There are 16 residues in the CDR3. The chain's CDR3 is CASSLGTAISYNEQFF. CDR3 DNA sequence: TGTGCCAGCAGTTTAGGGACAGCCATCTCCTACAATGAGCAGTTCTTC.

As concerns this clone: The sample has other DNA sequences that encode this CDR3 too. The gene calls are TRBV4-1 and TRBJ2-7; D might be TRBD2 (6 bases). The CDR3 loop spans 15 amino acids. Per germline, CDR1 MGHRA and CDR2 YSYEKL. The germline V and J ends were trimmed by 4 bases and 7 bases, with 20 bases remaining between them. CDR3 protein: CASSPLTSGSYEQYF. CDR3 DNA: TGCGCCAGCAGCCCCCTGACTAGTGGGAGCTATGAGCAGTACTTC.

This rearrangement joins TRBV18 to TRBJ2-2; 9 nucleotides align to TRBD2. The germline CDR1 and CDR2 sequences are KGHSH and LQKENI. The CDR3 covers 16 residues. The V and J ends lost 6 bases and 2 bases, in that order; junction bases with no gene match: 7. CDR3 loop: CASSPTSGGNTGELFF. Written as DNA, the CDR3 is TGTGCCAGCTCCCCGACTAGCGGAGGCAACACCGGGGAGCTGTTTTTT.

CDR3 amino acids: CASSPGGASAGEQYF. The CDR3 DNA reads TGTGCCAGCAGCCCCGGGGGCGCCTCCGCGGGGGAGCAGTACTTC. The gene calls are TRBV4-2 and TRBJ2-7; D is tentatively TRBD1 or TRBD2 (6 bases each). V was cut by 4 bases and J by 7 bases, with 20 bases left in between. Germline V lookup: CDR1 LGHNA, CDR2 YNFKEQ. This CDR3 is built from 15 residues.